Following are 31 T cell receptor beta chains from one sample sequenced in a study of blood T cell repertoires in COVID-19. Assay used: immunoSEQ multiplex PCR; TCRdb lists only in-frame clones, some missing. Of around 370,000 clones in the sample, over 70% are singletons; the top ten hold over 6%. Sequencing was performed on peripheral blood. The source is a woman between 50 and 59 years old with COVID-19, enrolled during active disease.

The chain combines TRBV5-1 with TRBJ2-3; 9 bases fit TRBD1. CDR3 length: 16 amino acids. Losses at the gene ends were 5 bases for V and 6 bases for J; bases not matched to a gene: 13. Germline-derived CDR1 and CDR2 are SGHRS and YFSETQ. CDR3 region: CASSRSGTGNSDTQYF. CDR3 nucleotide sequence: TGCGCCAGCAGTCGGTCCGGGACAGGGAATTCCGATACGCAGTATTTT. The variable domain in full, with the rest retrieved from reference TRBV5-1 and TRBJ2-3, is KAGVTQTPRYLIKTRGQQVTLSCSPISGHRSVSWYQQTPGQGLQFLFEYFSETQRNKGNFPGRFSGRQFSNSRSEMNVSTLELGDSALYLCASSRSGTGNSDTQYFGPGTRLTVL.

The chain carries TRBV5-1 and TRBJ2-3; 9 positions match TRBD1. There are 15 residues in the CDR3. V trimming: 5 bases; J trimming: 0 bases; junction bases outside the gene matches: 4. Germline lookup yields CDR1 SGHRS and CDR2 YFSETQ. CDR3 DNA sequence: TGCGCCAGCAGTTATGACAGGGGGAGCACAGATACGCAGTATTTT. The encoded protein is CASSYDRGSTDTQYF.

V usage is TRBV19 and J usage is TRBJ1-3, with a weak D call TRBD1 (6 bases). Germline CDR1 reads LNHDA; CDR2 reads SQIVND (reference sequence). Trimming stripped 5 bases from V and 4 bases from J, with 9 bases between. The CDR3 is 13 amino acids. The CDR3 DNA reads TGTGCCAGTAGTGCAGGGGAAGGAAACACCATATATTTT. Its protein product is CASSAGEGNTIYF. The whole variable domain, remainder taken from reference TRBV19 and TRBJ1-3, is DGGITQSPKYLFRKEGQNVTLSCEQNLNHDAMYWYRQDPGQGLRLIYYSQIVNDFQKGDIAEGYSVSREKKESFPLTVTSAQKNPTAFYLCASSAGEGNTIYFGEGSWLTVV.

The chain combines TRBV14 with TRBJ2-1, with 14 positions matching TRBD2. Per the germline V gene, CDR1 is SGHDN and CDR2 is FVKESK. The J segment lost 4 bases and the V segment lost 3 bases, leaving 11 bases of the junction unmatched. The length of the CDR3 is 19 residues. The CDR3 region is CASSHPDGTSGGLYNEQFF. The CDR3 coding sequence is TGTGCCAGCAGCCATCCCGATGGGACTAGCGGGGGCCTTTACAATGAGCAGTTCTTC.

The V gene is TRBV7-5, the J gene TRBJ2-5; TRBD2, the table's D call, was not compared with the DNA. TRBV7-5 is flagged as a pseudogene. The CDR3 extends over 14 amino acids. The CDR3 is CVRSCRLAPETQYF. Written as DNA, the CDR3 is TGTGTCAGAAGCTGCCGACTAGCCCCAGAGACCCAGTACTTC.

The CDR3, as DNA: TGTGCCAGTAGTCTCCAGGACAGCTACGAGCAGTACTTC. Translating gives CASSLQDSYEQYF. The chain is built from TRBV19 and TRBJ2-7; a possible D gene is TRBD1 (6 bases). The V end was cut by 5 bases, the J end by 3 bases, with 11 bases between. The germline V gene has CDR1 LNHDA and CDR2 SQIVND (reference sequence). The CDR3 length is 13 residues.

The chain recombines TRBV11-2 with TRBJ1-2; TRBD1 matches 9 bases. The germline V gene encodes CDR1 SGHAT and CDR2 FQNNGV. The CDR3 runs 17 residues. J gave up 3 bases and V 5 bases, and 13 bases lay outside the gene matches. For the CDR3, the DNA is TGTGCCAGCAGCCACCGGGACAGGGATGGCTGGGACTATGGCTACACCTTC. Translating it yields CASSHRDRDGWDYGYTF.

The chain is built from TRBV5-6 and TRBJ2-2, with TRBD2 matching 9 bases. The J segment lost 1 base and the V segment lost 4 bases, leaving 8 bases of the junction unmatched. Germline V gives CDR1 SGHDT, CDR2 YYEEEE. This CDR3 is built from 17 residues. CDR3 in DNA: TGTGCCAGCAGCGGACTAGGGACTAGCAGGAACACCGGGGAGCTGTTTTTT. This translates into CASSGLGTSRNTGELFF.

This chain uses TRBV9 with TRBJ1-6, with TRBD1 as a possible D gene (6 bases). The CDR3 is 16 residues long. Germline CDR1 SGDLS, CDR2 YYNGEE. V was cut by 3 bases and J by 6 bases, with 16 bases left in between. The CDR3 DNA reads as TGTGCCAGCAGCGCAAAGGACAGCGCAATTAATTCACCCCTCCACTTT. This translates into CASSAKDSAINSPLHF.

In its sample, this clone was seen once. The chain carries TRBV18 and TRBJ1-3; D gene ambiguous. This CDR3 has 17 amino acids. V was shortened by 4 bases and J by 0 bases, with 16 bases between the two germline ends. Germline loops: CDR1 KGHSH, CDR2 LQKENI. In nucleotides, the CDR3 is TGTGCCAGCTCACTATTCCGGGTTCCGAGCTCTGGAAACACCATATATTTT. Residues: CASSLFRVPSSGNTIYF.

The rearrangement links TRBV3-1 (or the pseudogene TRBV3-2) to TRBJ2-4; D is undetermined. The germline V gene encodes CDR1 LGHDT and CDR2 YNNKEL (reference sequence). V lost 4 bases to trimming and J lost 0 bases, with 13 bases between them. This CDR3 is built from 16 residues. The CDR3 sequence: CASSPMLSVAKNIQYF. The CDR3 region has the DNA TGTGCCAGCAGCCCTATGTTGAGCGTAGCCAAAAACATTCAGTACTTC.

The chain uses TRBV11-2 and TRBJ2-7; 7 bases line up with TRBD2. Trimming cost V 3 bases and J 0 bases; bases outside gene matches: 11. Germline loops: CDR1 SGHAT, CDR2 FQNNGV. The CDR3 sequence is 17 residues long. The CDR3 DNA sequence: TGTGCCAGCAGCTTGTGGCTAGCGGAGGCCCTCTCCTACGAGCAGTACTTC. Residues: CASSLWLAEALSYEQYF.

This clone was seen more than once but under ten times. V usage is TRBV4-1 and J usage is TRBJ2-7, with TRBD2 matching 8 bases. Germline CDR1 MGHRA, CDR2 YSYEKL. The CDR3 sequence is 15 residues long. Germline trimming cut 1 base from V and 2 bases from J; bases unmatched to any gene: 4. The CDR3 here is CASSQASGQTYEQYF. CDR3 nucleotides: TGCGCCAGCAGCCAAGCTAGCGGGCAGACCTACGAGCAGTACTTC.

The rearrangement links TRBV4-1 to TRBJ1-2; D is unclear. Deletions cut 0 bases from V and 4 bases from J, with 3 bases between. CDR1 is MGHRA and CDR2 is YSYEKL in the germline V gene. The CDR3 has 12 residues. The CDR3 protein is CASSQDSYGYTF. The CDR3 nucleotides are TGCGCCAGCAGCCAAGATAGCTATGGCTACACCTTC.

CDR3: CASSPHRLGADTQYF. DNA for the CDR3: TGTGCCAGCAGCCCCCATCGTTTGGGCGCAGATACGCAGTATTTT. The V gene is TRBV7-6, the J gene TRBJ2-3; D is unclear. Germline CDR1 and CDR2: SGHVS and FNYEAQ. The CDR3 sequence is 15 residues long. V was shortened by 5 bases and J by 4 bases, with 16 bases between the two germline ends.

This chain uses TRBV15 with TRBJ1-2; D not resolved. V lost 0 bases and J 4 bases, leaving 9 bases between the germline ends. The germline V gene has CDR1 LNHNV and CDR2 YYDKDF (reference sequence). CDR3 length: 14 amino acids. CDR3 in DNA: TGTGCCACCAGCAGAGATAGGCAGGCCTATGGCTACACCTTC. It yields the protein CATSRDRQAYGYTF.

V usage is TRBV18 and J usage is TRBJ2-3, with TRBD1 matching 8 bases. This CDR3 is 12 amino acids long. V gave up 4 bases and J gave up 9 bases; unmatched junction bases: 3. CDR1 KGHSH and CDR2 LQKENI come from the germline V gene. CDR3 nucleotide sequence: TGTGCCAGCTCACTACAGGGGGAAACGCAGTATTTT. As protein: CASSLQGETQYF.

This chain links TRBV7-9 with TRBJ1-4; unclear D gene. Per the germline V gene, CDR1 is SEHNR and CDR2 is FQNEAQ (reference sequence). With 5 bases removed from V and 8 bases from J, the gap between germline ends came to 15 bases. The CDR3 length is 14 residues. The CDR3 DNA follows: TGTGCCAGCAGCCTGCTGAGGGCTGACGAAAAACTGTTTTTT. Protein product: CASSLLRADEKLFF.

The V call is TRBV6-1, the J call TRBJ2-5; 8 bases agree with TRBD2. This CDR3 has 13 amino acids. Germline V gene lookup returns CDR1 MNHNS and CDR2 SASEGT. J gave up 4 bases and V 3 bases, and 1 base lay outside the gene matches. The CDR3 is CASSDGGVETQYF. Here the CDR3 DNA reads TGTGCCAGCAGTGACGGGGGGGTAGAGACCCAGTACTTC.

CDR3 sequence reads: CSVGARIITDTQYF. The CDR3 DNA reads TGCAGCGTGGGGGCAAGGATAATCACAGATACGCAGTATTTT. The gene calls are TRBV29-1 and TRBJ2-3; tentative D call: TRBD1 (6 bases). Looked up from germline, CDR1 is SQVTM and CDR2 is ANQGSEA. Trimming left V 6 bases short and J 2 bases short, with 15 bases between. The CDR3 sequence is 14 residues long.

The gene calls are TRBV9 and TRBJ1-1, with D uncertain. The V end lost 2 bases, the J end lost 5 bases, and 13 bases lay between the germline ends. The CDR3 is 14 residues long. Germline-derived CDR1 and CDR2 are SGDLS and YYNGEE. The CDR3 reads CASSVSLIGTEAFF. The CDR3 nucleotides read TGTGCCAGCAGCGTCTCCCTAATTGGTACTGAAGCTTTCTTT.

The rearrangement uses TRBV30 and TRBJ1-4, with D possibly being TRBD1 (6 bases). Germline-derived CDR1 and CDR2 are GTSNPN and SVGIG (reference sequence). The CDR3 totals 13 residues. Trimming pared 0 bases from V and 8 bases from J, leaving 10 bases between. The CDR3 loop is CAWSVQTGEKLFF. CDR3 sequence (DNA): TGTGCCTGGAGTGTACAAACAGGGGAAAAACTGTTTTTT.

This clone was detected only once. The chain combines TRBV27 with TRBJ2-1, with D perhaps TRBD1 (6 bases). V was clipped by 0 bases and J by 11 bases, with 11 bases between them. CDR1 is MNHEY and CDR2 is SMNVEV in the germline V gene (reference sequence). The CDR3 extends over 13 amino acids. CDR3 region: CASSLSGTPQQFF. The CDR3 DNA follows: TGTGCCAGCAGTTTATCCGGGACACCTCAGCAGTTCTTC.

The chain employs TRBV18 and TRBJ2-7, with 8 bases fitting TRBD1. J lost 2 bases, V lost 8 bases, and 11 bases had no gene match. The germline V gene encodes CDR1 KGHSH and CDR2 LQKENI. The CDR3 is 15 residues long. The CDR3 DNA reads as TGTGCCAGCCACCCAGGGACAGGAAATACCTACGAGCAGTACTTC. Amino acid sequence: CASHPGTGNTYEQYF.

This rearrangement joins TRBV5-6 to TRBJ1-5, with D tentatively TRBD1 (6 bases). Germline loops: CDR1 SGHDT, CDR2 YYEEEE. Between the trimmed V and J ends, which lost 4 bases and 7 bases, there was a span of 15 bases. This CDR3 has 14 amino acids. DNA of the CDR3: TGTGCCAGCAGCCGAGGGGGATCGCGACAGCCCCAGCATTTT. Translating gives CASSRGGSRQPQHF.

This chain joins TRBV12-2 and TRBJ1-1. TRBV12-2 is tagged as a pseudogene. The CDR3 spans 15 residues. CDR3 sequence (DNA): TGTGCAAGTCGCTTAATCCGGGGGATGAACACTGAAGCTTTCTTT. Amino acids: CASRLIRGMNTEAFF.

The chain combines TRBV28 with TRBJ2-4; 10 bases map to TRBD2. J was trimmed by 13 bases and V by 5 bases; bases with no gene match: 11. This CDR3 is built from 14 residues. Germline V gives CDR1 MDHEN, CDR2 SYDVKM. CDR3 bases: TGTGCCAGCAGTCACCCGGGACTAGCGTATTTCCAGTACTTC. It codes for CASSHPGLAYFQYF.

The rearrangement uses TRBV19 and TRBJ1-2; a weak D match, TRBD1 (5 bases). Germline-derived CDR1 and CDR2 are LNHDA and SQIVND (reference sequence). Trimming cost V 3 bases and J 2 bases, with 10 bases left between them. CDR3 length: 14 amino acids. Written as DNA, the CDR3 is TGTGCCAGTAGTATCGGACGGGGGAACTATGGCTACACCTTC. As protein: CASSIGRGNYGYTF.

The gene calls are TRBV4-2 and TRBJ1-1; 7 bases fit TRBD1. Germline V lookup: CDR1 LGHNA, CDR2 YNFKEQ. The CDR3 is 16 residues long. With V trimmed by 1 base and J by 6 bases, 11 bases remained unmatched. CDR3 nucleotide sequence: TGTGCCAGCAGCCAAGTTTTAGACAGGGTTGCTGCTGAAGCTTTCTTT. Its protein product is CASSQVLDRVAAEAFF.

The V and J genes are TRBV7-3 and TRBJ2-3, with D maybe TRBD2 (6 bases). V dropped 6 bases and J dropped 0 bases, with 10 bases sitting between them. Germline assignment: CDR1 SGHTA and CDR2 FQGTGA. The CDR3 runs 14 residues. CDR3 loop: CASSVGGSTDTQYF. The CDR3 nucleotides read TGTGCCAGCAGTGTGGGGGGAAGCACAGATACGCAGTATTTT.

This chain uses TRBV21-1 with TRBJ2-7; the table gives TRBD2 as D, unverified against the DNA. TRBV21-1 has pseudogene status. This CDR3 has 16 residues. CDR3 bases: TGTGCCAGCAGCAAGCCGGCGGGGCAGGGACCCTACGAGCAGTACTTC. Translating gives CASSKPAGQGPYEQYF.